The 26 T cell receptor beta chains given below trace back to one sample, sequenced in a study of technical replicates of blood from several donors. The data were produced by immunoSEQ multiplex PCR, yet TCRdb's version contains in-frame clones alone and is incomplete. The sample holds 55,000 to 80,000 clones, 92% seen once. The specimen sequenced was T cells isolated from PBMCs. All receptors derive from a human donor in good health.

The count of this clone is one. The chain combines TRBV5-1 with TRBJ2-2, with 9 bases lining up with TRBD1. Germline V gives CDR1 SGHRS, CDR2 YFSETQ. This CDR3 has 19 residues. Trimming removed 0 bases from V and 5 bases from J; junction bases left unmatched: 14. DNA of the CDR3: TGCGCCAGCAGCTTGGCCCCTTATACAGGGGGCGCGGGTACCGGGGAGCTGTTTTTT. It is translated as CASSLAPYTGGAGTGELFF.

This clone has just one count. The rearrangement links TRBV4-1 to TRBJ1-2, with TRBD1 matching over 8 bases. The CDR3 spans 18 residues. Germline trimming cut 7 bases from V and 5 bases from J; bases unmatched to any gene: 21. Germline V gene sequence: CDR1 MGHRA, CDR2 YSYEKL. CDR3 sequence reads: CASTPSMTGEELGYGYTF. CDR3 nucleotides: TGCGCCAGCACCCCCTCAATGACAGGGGAAGAATTGGGATATGGCTACACCTTC.

The rearrangement links TRBV30 to TRBJ2-1, with TRBD2 identical over 9 bases. The germline gives CDR1 GTSNPN, CDR2 SVGIG (reference sequence). The CDR3 consists of 16 residues. The junction had 16 bases not matched to a gene; V was cut back by 5 bases and J by 8 bases. The CDR3 bases are TGTGCCTGGGAACTCGGTGCTAGCGGGAATTTGGATGAGCAGTTCTTC. Residues: CAWELGASGNLDEQFF.

V gene TRBV13 combines with J gene TRBJ2-3; 7 nucleotides line up with TRBD1. This CDR3 has 13 residues. Germline values: CDR1 PRHDT, CDR2 FYEKMQ (reference sequence). With V trimmed by 10 bases and J by 2 bases, 6 bases remained unmatched. The CDR3 here is CATSTGDTDTQYF. The CDR3 nucleotides read TGTGCCACTTCTACAGGGGACACAGATACGCAGTATTTT.

The rearrangement links TRBV7-2 to TRBJ1-2; D not certain. The CDR3 totals 14 residues. Germline V CDR1 and CDR2: SGHTA, FQGNSA. V dropped 1 base and J dropped 3 bases, with 9 bases sitting between them. For the CDR3, the DNA is TGTGCCAGCAGCTTAGAAGCGTATTACTATGGCTACACCTTC. Amino acid sequence: CASSLEAYYYGYTF.

The J gene is TRBJ2-5, the V gene TRBV6-1, with 14 bases that match TRBD2. Losses at the gene ends were 6 bases for V and 5 bases for J; bases not matched to a gene: 5. Germline lookup yields CDR1 MNHNS and CDR2 SASEGT. This CDR3 is 15 amino acids long. The DNA of the CDR3 is TGTGCCAGCAGCGGGACTAGCGGGAGAGGGGAGACCCAGTACTTC. Its translation: CASSGTSGRGETQYF.

Remarks on this clone: Germline is not matched at one junction end, which may reflect a read error. The CDR3 bases are TGTGCCAGCATTACTCCCTTGCTTGGTGTAGCGATGTTTTTC. Amino acid sequence: CASITPLLGVAMFF. The V and J genes are TRBV28 and TRBJ2-7, with D possibly being TRBD2 (5 bases). The CDR3 contains 14 residues. Per the germline V gene, CDR1 is MDHEN and CDR2 is SYDVKM.

The V gene is TRBV5-1, the J gene TRBJ2-7; 9 bases are a match to TRBD2. V shed 0 bases, J shed 2 bases, and the junction held 3 bases outside the gene matches. Per germline, CDR1 SGHRS and CDR2 YFSETQ. This CDR3 spans 15 amino acids. The CDR3 DNA is TGCGCCAGCAGCTTGGCCTCTAGCGGGACCTACGAGCAGTACTTC. It encodes CASSLASSGTYEQYF.

The chain recombines TRBV5-1 with TRBJ1-1, with D perhaps matching TRBD1 (6 bases). V lost 4 bases and J 3 bases, leaving 13 bases between the germline ends. Germline V gene sequence: CDR1 SGHRS, CDR2 YFSETQ. This CDR3 contains 14 residues. The CDR3 DNA reads as TGCGCCAGCAGCCTGACAAACAGGGACACTGAAGCTTTCTTT. Its translation is CASSLTNRDTEAFF. Variable domain in full (rest from reference TRBV5-1 and TRBJ1-1): KAGVTQTPRYLIKTRGQQVTLSCSPISGHRSVSWYQQTPGQGLQFLFEYFSETQRNKGNFPGRFSGRQFSNSRSEMNVSTLELGDSALYLCASSLTNRDTEAFFGQGTRLTVV.

The chain couples TRBV5-6 to TRBJ1-4, with D maybe TRBD1 (5 bases). This CDR3 is 14 amino acids long. V was clipped by 5 bases and J by 2 bases, with 10 bases between them. Germline-derived CDR1 and CDR2 are SGHDT and YYEEEE. CDR3 bases: TGTGCCAGCAGTTACCCAGGGACTAATGAAAAACTGTTTTTT. Protein: CASSYPGTNEKLFF.

V and J are TRBV2 and TRBJ1-1; no firm D call. V lost 3 bases to trimming and J lost 6 bases, with 8 bases between them. This CDR3 has 12 amino acids. Germline CDR1 and CDR2: SNHLY and FYNNEI. For the CDR3, the DNA is TGTGCCAGCAGTGACCCGCGGGCTGAAGCTTTCTTT. It specifies CASSDPRAEAFF.

The rearrangement links TRBV7-2 to TRBJ2-7; tentatively, D is TRBD1 (8 bases). The CDR3 length is 15 residues. Germline V gene data show CDR1 as SGHTA and CDR2 as FQGNSA. Trimming cost V 6 bases and J 3 bases, with 18 bases left between them. This CDR3 is CASRQGGWPNYEQYF. The CDR3 coding sequence is TGTGCCAGCAGACAGGGGGGGTGGCCCAACTACGAGCAGTACTTC.

This chain joins TRBV11-2 and TRBJ1-2; 9 bases are a match to TRBD1. J was trimmed by 6 bases and V by 3 bases; bases with no gene match: 2. CDR1 is SGHAT and CDR2 is FQNNGV in the germline V gene. This CDR3 has 13 amino acids. The CDR3 region is CASSFTGGDGYTF. The CDR3 bases are TGTGCCAGCAGCTTTACAGGGGGCGATGGCTACACCTTC.

CDR3 sequence reads: CASSLAGTSGYTF. In DNA, the CDR3 is TGTGCCAGCAGTTTAGCGGGGACGAGTGGCTACACCTTC. The chain has TRBV27 and TRBJ1-2; perhaps TRBD1 as D (5 bases). The CDR3 consists of 13 residues. Germline CDR1 and CDR2: MNHEY and SMNVEV (reference sequence). V gave up 2 bases and J gave up 7 bases, with 11 bases separating them.

The rearrangement uses TRBV6-1 and TRBJ1-3; 10 nucleotides align to TRBD1. CDR3 length: 14 residues. Germline-derived CDR1 and CDR2 are MNHNS and SASEGT. Trimming at V came to 4 bases and at J to 3 bases, leaving 0 bases not matched to a gene. CDR3 region: CASSGTGGGNTIYF. CDR3 in DNA: TGTGCCAGCAGTGGGACAGGGGGTGGAAACACCATATATTTT.

The chain combines TRBV10-3 with TRBJ2-3; 8 positions agree with TRBD2. Unmatched junction bases numbered 6, after V lost 6 bases and J lost 4 bases. Germline CDR1 ENHRY, CDR2 SYGVKD. This CDR3 has 14 amino acids. In DNA form, the CDR3 reads TGTGCCATCAGCGCTACTAGCGGCGCAGATACGCAGTATTTT. Protein: CAISATSGADTQYF.

The rearrangement links TRBV30 to TRBJ1-1; 11 bases fit TRBD1. Trimming cost V 1 base and J 3 bases; bases outside gene matches: 7. The CDR3 is 16 residues long. Germline CDR1 GTSNPN, CDR2 SVGIG (reference sequence). In DNA, the CDR3 is TGTGCCTGGAGTGGAAGGACAGGGGGCGCGGACACTGAAGCTTTCTTT. It codes for CAWSGRTGGADTEAFF.

This chain joins TRBV6-5 and TRBJ1-1; D unresolved. V shed 7 bases and J shed 1 base, with 10 bases lying between them. CDR1 MNHEY and CDR2 SVGAGI come from the germline V gene. CDR3 size: 13 residues. The CDR3 DNA sequence: TGTGCCAGCAAGAGGGATGGGAACACTGAAGCTTTCTTT. Translating gives CASKRDGNTEAFF.

This chain joins TRBV10-2 and TRBJ2-3, with TRBD1 as a possible D gene (5 bases). This CDR3 spans 14 amino acids. CDR1 and CDR2 from the germline V gene are WSHSY and SAAADI. Deletions cut 8 bases from V and 0 bases from J, with 12 bases between. CDR3 in amino acids: CASLGATSTDTQYF. CDR3 nucleotides: TGCGCCAGCCTAGGGGCTACTAGCACAGATACGCAGTATTTT.

The J gene is TRBJ2-3, the V gene TRBV6-6, with D unclear. This CDR3 region has 13 residues. The germline V and J ends were trimmed by 7 bases and 4 bases, with 12 bases remaining between them. Germline values: CDR1 MNHNY, CDR2 SVGAGI (reference sequence). The DNA of the CDR3 is TGTGCCAGCAAATCAGGAACGCCAGATACGCAGTATTTT. It is translated as CASKSGTPDTQYF.

The V gene is TRBV4-3, the J gene TRBJ2-7; 7 bases agree with TRBD2. Germline V gene lookup returns CDR1 LGHNA and CDR2 YSLEER. This CDR3 comprises 16 residues. The V segment lost 3 bases and the J segment 4 bases; nucleotides outside the gene matches: 12. The CDR3 DNA is TGCGCCAGCAGCCAGGGATGGGGCACTAGCGTTTACGAGCAGTACTTC. Protein sequence: CASSQGWGTSVYEQYF.

The rearrangement joins TRBV27 to TRBJ1-2, with D possibly matching TRBD1 (6 bases). Germline V lookup: CDR1 MNHEY, CDR2 SMNVEV (reference sequence). V lost 5 bases and J lost 1, with 8 bases in between. The CDR3 is 13 amino acids. CDR3 DNA: TGTGCCAGCAGTCGGACAGTTAACTATGGCTACACCTTC. Encoded protein: CASSRTVNYGYTF.

This sequence joins TRBV7-3 and TRBJ2-2; weak D call: TRBD2 (5 bases). V was pared by 4 bases and J by 5 bases, with 20 bases between. CDR1 and CDR2 (germline): SGHTA, FQGTGA. CDR3 size: 17 residues. The CDR3 sequence: CASSWPLGGQRTGELFF. In DNA form, the CDR3 reads TGTGCCAGCAGCTGGCCCTTAGGCGGGCAAAGGACCGGGGAGCTGTTTTTT. Complete variable domain (other parts from reference TRBV7-3 and TRBJ2-2): GAGVSQTPSNKVTEKGKYVELRCDPISGHTALYWYRQSLGQGPEFLIYFQGTGAADDSGLPNDRFFAVRPEGSVSTLKIQRTERGDSAVYLCASSWPLGGQRTGELFFGEGSRLTVL.

The J gene is TRBJ2-3, the V gene TRBV4-2, with D perhaps TRBD1 (5 bases). Germline CDR1 and CDR2: LGHNA and YNFKEQ. The CDR3 is 17 residues long. Deletions cut 4 bases from V and 2 bases from J, with 19 bases between. The CDR3 DNA reads TGTGCCAGCAGCCTATCAGGGTCCGGTATCTACACAGATACGCAGTATTTT. As protein: CASSLSGSGIYTDTQYF.

V usage is TRBV21-1 and J usage is TRBJ1-5; the tabulated D call, TRBD1, remains unverified against the DNA. TRBV21-1 is listed as a pseudogene. The CDR3 has 14 amino acids. The CDR3 region is CASRGVYSNQPQHF. CDR3 DNA sequence: TGTGCCAGCAGAGGGGTGTATAGCAATCAGCCCCAGCATTTT.

The genes are TRBV5-1 and TRBJ2-3, with D possibly being TRBD2 (6 bases). Germline loops: CDR1 SGHRS, CDR2 YFSETQ. The length of the CDR3 is 14 residues. Between the trimmed V and J ends, which lost 1 base and 3 bases, there was a span of 9 bases. The CDR3 protein is CASSLLGGTDTQYF. The CDR3 bases are TGCGCCAGCAGCTTGTTGGGAGGAACAGATACGCAGTATTTT.